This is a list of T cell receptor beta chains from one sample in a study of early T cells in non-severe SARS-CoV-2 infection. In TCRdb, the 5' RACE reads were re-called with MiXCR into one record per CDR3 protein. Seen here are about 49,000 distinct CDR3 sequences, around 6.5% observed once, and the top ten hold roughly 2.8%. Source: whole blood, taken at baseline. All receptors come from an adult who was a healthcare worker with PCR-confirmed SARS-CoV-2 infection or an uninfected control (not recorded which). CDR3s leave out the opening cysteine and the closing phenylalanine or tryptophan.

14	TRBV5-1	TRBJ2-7	ASSSNTGGAGREQY
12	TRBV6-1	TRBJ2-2	ASSEVRGYGELF
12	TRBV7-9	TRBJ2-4	ASSFASGGDIQY
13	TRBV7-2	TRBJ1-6	ASRGSGPYNSPLH
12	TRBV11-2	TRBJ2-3	ASSLTSGTDTQY
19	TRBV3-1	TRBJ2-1	ASSQVPLPRSAGTRNNEQF
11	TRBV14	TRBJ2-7	ASSQARGYEQY
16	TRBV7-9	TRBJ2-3	ASSHPRDRGLSTDTQY
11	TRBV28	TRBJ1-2	ASHLDRAMGYT
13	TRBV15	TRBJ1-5	ATSRDRAINQPQH
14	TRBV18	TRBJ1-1	ASSFFGGQENTEAF
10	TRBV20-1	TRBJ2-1	SAGGQGNEQF
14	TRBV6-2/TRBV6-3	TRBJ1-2	ASSYPEREVADGYT
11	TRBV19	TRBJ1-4	ASTWTTNEKLF
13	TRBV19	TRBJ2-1	ASSIPGQGYNEQF
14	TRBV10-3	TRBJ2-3	AISDTPGHITDTQY
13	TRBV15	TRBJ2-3	ATSRKTERTDTQY
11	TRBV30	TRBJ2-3	AWSASETDTQY
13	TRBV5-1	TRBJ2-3	ASSIWTGSTDTQY
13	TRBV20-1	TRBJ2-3	SARLGTPSTDTQY
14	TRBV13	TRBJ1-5	ASSDGQGSSNQPQH
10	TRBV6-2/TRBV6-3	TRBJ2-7	ASSYYSYEQY
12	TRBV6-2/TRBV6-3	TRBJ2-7	ASSWGTGAYEQY
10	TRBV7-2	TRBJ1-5	ASSWGNQPQH
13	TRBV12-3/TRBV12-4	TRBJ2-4	ASTLGGGGKNIQY
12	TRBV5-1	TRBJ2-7	ASSPGREFYEQY
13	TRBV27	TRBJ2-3	ASSSNRVGPDTQY
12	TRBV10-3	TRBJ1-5	AISVGQGDQPQH
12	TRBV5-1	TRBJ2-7	ASSLGQGIYEQY
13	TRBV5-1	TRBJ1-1	ASSKIAGTEAEAF
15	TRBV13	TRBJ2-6	ASSLGQGISGANVLT
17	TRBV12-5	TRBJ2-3	ASASISSSGGLSTDTQY
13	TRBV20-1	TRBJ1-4	SARVRGGGNEKLF
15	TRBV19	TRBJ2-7	ASSIGLAGLNSYEQY
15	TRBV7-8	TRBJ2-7	ASSPPYRRAPGDEQY
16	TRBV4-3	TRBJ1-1	ASSQVEHRAGMNTEAF
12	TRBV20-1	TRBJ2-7	SAYHPGTGGEQY
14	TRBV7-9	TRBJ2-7	ASSLSYGTATYEQY
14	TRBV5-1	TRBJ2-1	ASSLVQQSPSSQQF
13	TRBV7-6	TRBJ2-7	ASSTRTSGAYEQY
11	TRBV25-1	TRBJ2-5	ASSGSSGETQY
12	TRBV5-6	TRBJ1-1	ASSLQGMNTEAF
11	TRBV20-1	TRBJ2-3	SASGGNGDTQY
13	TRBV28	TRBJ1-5	ASSLEKSGDQPQH
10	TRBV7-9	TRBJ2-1	AISGEYNEQF
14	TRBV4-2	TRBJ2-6	ASSQAGGTGANVLT
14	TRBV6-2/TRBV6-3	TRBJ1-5	ASNQWGGVRNQPQH
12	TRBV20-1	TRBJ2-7	SARGMEGVYEQY
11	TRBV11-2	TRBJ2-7	ASSPPLADEQY
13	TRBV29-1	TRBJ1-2	SVEEWGTGEYGYT
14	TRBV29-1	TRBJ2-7	SADARGDGFSYEQY
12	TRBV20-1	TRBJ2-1	SATGQSSYNEQF
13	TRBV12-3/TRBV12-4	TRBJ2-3	ASSLGGGVADTQY
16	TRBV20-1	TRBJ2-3	SARDPNQTSGATDTQY
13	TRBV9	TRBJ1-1	ASSGSITENTEAF